These 9 T cell receptor beta chains were sequenced from one sample in a study of CD8 T cells in ankylosing spondylitis. Each CDR3 protein is one row after TCRdb ran MiXCR on the 5' RACE reads. Of 200,000 to 300,000 distinct CDR3 sequences in the sample, roughly 8.2% were seen once. Sequencing was performed on blood, either unsorted or a sorted T cell fraction (not recorded which). The origin of the receptors is a female donor with ankylosing spondylitis or in good health (not recorded which).

This clonotype was seen many times. The V call is TRBV28, the J call TRBJ2-5; D unresolved. The CDR3 covers 14 residues. V lost 4 bases and J 10 bases, leaving 19 bases between the germline ends. Per germline, CDR1 MDHEN and CDR2 SYDVKM. CDR3 amino acids: CASSSKQVQGDQYF. Here the CDR3 DNA reads TGTGCCAGCAGTTCCAAGCAGGTCCAAGGAGACCAGTACTTC.

J is TRBJ1-5 and V is TRBV7-9, with D possibly TRBD1 on 5 matching bases. This CDR3 has 13 amino acids. Germline loops: CDR1 SEHNR, CDR2 FQNEAQ (reference sequence). With 5 bases removed from V and 7 bases from J, the gap between germline ends came to 12 bases. CDR3 nucleotides: TGTGCCAGCAGCCGAGAGGGGAGCCAGCCCCAGCATTTT. Its translation is CASSREGSQPQHF.

In regard to this clonotype: Given a much more abundant clone one base away, this may be a read error. The chain carries TRBV5-1 and TRBJ2-3, with D possibly called TRBD1 or TRBD2 (5 bases each). Per the germline V gene, CDR1 is SGHRS and CDR2 is YFSETQ. The CDR3 is 14 residues long. CDR3 region: CASSPSGATDAQYF. In DNA form, the CDR3 reads TGCGCCAGCAGCCCGTCCGGGGCCACAGATGCGCAGTATTTT.

In its sample, this clonotype was seen many times. The rearrangement links TRBV20-1 to TRBJ2-7; 15 bases fit TRBD2. CDR1 and CDR2 from the germline V gene are DFQATT and SNEGSKA (reference sequence). The V segment lost 5 bases and the J segment 7 bases; nucleotides outside the gene matches: 9. CDR3 length: 15 residues. CDR3 amino acids: CSAPPPGLAGGEQYF. In nucleotides, the CDR3 is TGCAGTGCTCCCCCCCCGGGACTAGCGGGAGGAGAGCAGTACTTC.

This clonotype was recorded at least ten times. V is TRBV7-8 and J is TRBJ1-3; unclear D gene. V lost 1 base to trimming and J lost 0 bases, with 7 bases between them. The CDR3 is 15 residues long. Germline V gene lookup returns CDR1 SGHVS and CDR2 FQNEAQ. The CDR3 sequence: CASSLDGFSGNTIYF. CDR3 bases: TGTGCCAGCAGCTTAGACGGGTTCTCTGGAAACACCATATATTTT.

V is TRBV5-1 and J is TRBJ2-3; no clear D gene. This CDR3 is built from 17 residues. Trimming pared 2 bases from V and 3 bases from J, leaving 19 bases between. The V gene's germline CDR1 is SGHRS and CDR2 YFSETQ. The DNA for the CDR3 is TGCGCCAGCAGCTTAGGGTCTCCTACGGTTGGGACAGATACGCAGTATTTT. Protein product: CASSLGSPTVGTDTQYF.

This clonotype was seen ten or more times. The rearrangement uses TRBV20-1 and TRBJ2-3; 12 nucleotides agree with TRBD2. CDR1 and CDR2 from the germline V gene are DFQATT and SNEGSKA (reference sequence). The CDR3 consists of 16 residues. V shed 5 bases, J shed 0 bases, and the junction held 6 bases outside the gene matches. The CDR3 spells CSAWPGTSGSTDTQYF. The CDR3 coding sequence is TGCAGTGCTTGGCCCGGGACTAGCGGGAGCACAGATACGCAGTATTTT.

Note on this clonotype: This sequence may be a read error, since a much larger clone differs from it by one base. The chain combines TRBV2 with TRBJ1-5; D not certain. From germline, CDR1 is SNHLY and CDR2 FYNNEI. This CDR3 spans 14 amino acids. Trimming removed 3 bases at V and 0 bases at J, with 6 bases between. Written as DNA, the CDR3 is TGTGCCAGCAGTGACGAATGTAGCAATCAGCCCCAGCATTTT. This translates into CASSDECSNQPQHF.

This clonotype was found many times. The rearrangement uses TRBV6-2 or TRBV6-3 and TRBJ1-2, with D uncertain. V was cut by 2 bases and J by 4 bases, with 14 bases left in between. Germline V gives CDR1 MNHEY, CDR2 SVGEGT. This CDR3 is built from 15 residues. CDR3 residues: CASSYQASPGYGYTF. The CDR3 coding sequence is TGTGCCAGCAGTTACCAGGCGTCACCGGGCTATGGCTACACCTTC.